These 29 T cell receptor beta chains were sequenced from one sample in a study of OX40 agonist ivuxolimab in advanced cancers. The method was immunoSEQ multiplex PCR; TCRdb's version includes in-frame clones alone and lacks a portion of them. Seen here are around 77,000 clones, 85% to 95% observed once, and the top ten hold approximately 4.8%. Here the sequenced sample was CD4+ or CD8+ T cells sorted from blood, taken in a trial of the OX40 agonist ivuxolimab. The receptors were gathered from an adult with an advanced solid tumor such as melanoma, head and neck, liver or kidney cancer.

V is TRBV19 and J is TRBJ1-2; perhaps TRBD1 as D (6 bases). The CDR3 has 14 residues. Germline V CDR1 and CDR2: LNHDA, SQIVND (reference sequence). Trimming cost V 3 bases and J 3 bases, with 11 bases left between them. The CDR3 DNA reads TGTGCCAGTAGTATTTCGGGGGCGCACTATGGCTACACCTTC. Amino acid sequence: CASSISGAHYGYTF.

Of note for this clone: At one boundary the junction diverges from the germline segment, which might be a read error. Written as DNA, the CDR3 is TGCAGTGCCTTAGCGGGGCCAACCCTCATTTTC. This gives the protein CSALAGPTLIF. V is TRBV20-1 and J is TRBJ2-4; 8 nucleotides match TRBD2. Germline CDR1 is DFQATT and CDR2 is SNEGSKA (reference sequence). The CDR3 has 11 residues.

V and J are TRBV18 and TRBJ2-1; 13 nucleotides match TRBD2. With V trimmed by 3 bases and J by 4 bases, 0 bases remained unmatched. Germline loops: CDR1 KGHSH, CDR2 LQKENI. This CDR3 has 15 residues. The DNA for the CDR3 is TGTGCCAGCTCACCGGGACTAGCGGGATACAATGAGCAGTTCTTC. The encoded protein is CASSPGLAGYNEQFF.

This clone appeared a single time. The chain is built from TRBV7-2 and TRBJ2-7, with TRBD2 matching 9 bases. The V gene end was trimmed by 3 bases and the J gene end by 4 bases; junction bases not matched to a gene: 7. In germline, CDR1 is SGHTA, CDR2 FQGNSA. The CDR3 runs to 15 residues. This CDR3 reads CASSLPAGGYYEQYF. CDR3 DNA sequence: TGTGCCAGCAGCTTGCCAGCGGGAGGCTATTACGAGCAGTACTTC.

The rearrangement links TRBV28 to TRBJ2-7; D is perhaps TRBD1 (5 bases). CDR1 is MDHEN and CDR2 is SYDVKM in the germline V gene. The CDR3 is made up of 15 amino acids. Trimming took 5 bases from V and 2 from J, leaving 16 bases between them. The CDR3 region has the DNA TGTGCCAGCAGTACCCCGTTGGGGCCCCCCTACGAGCAGTACTTC. Translation: CASSTPLGPPYEQYF.

The chain is built from TRBV11-2 and TRBJ2-3; D gene uncertain. The CDR3 is 16 residues long. The germline gives CDR1 SGHAT, CDR2 FQNNGV. Trimming pared 5 bases from V and 2 bases from J, leaving 17 bases between. In nucleotides, the CDR3 is TGTGCCAGCAGCCCGACTGGCGGTCTAGTCACAGATACGCAGTATTTT. Its protein product is CASSPTGGLVTDTQYF.

This rearrangement joins TRBV19 to TRBJ2-1, with D perhaps given as TRBD1 or TRBD2 (5 bases each). This CDR3 comprises 15 residues. V was clipped by 6 bases and J by 5 bases, with 17 bases between them. CDR1 and CDR2 from the germline V gene are LNHDA and SQIVND (reference sequence). CDR3 DNA: TGTGCCAGTAGGAGAGGCAGCTCGGGGCACAATGAGCAGTTCTTC. Translation: CASRRGSSGHNEQFF.

This rearrangement joins TRBV30 to TRBJ2-3; TRBD1 agrees at 7 bases. The V gene end was trimmed by 5 bases and the J gene end by 2 bases; junction bases not matched to a gene: 7. Germline V gene data show CDR1 as GTSNPN and CDR2 as SVGIG (reference sequence). The length of the CDR3 is 14 residues. The CDR3 coding sequence is TGTGCCTGGGGTAGGGACAGACCCACAGATACGCAGTATTTT. Amino acids: CAWGRDRPTDTQYF.

The rearrangement uses TRBV7-9 and TRBJ1-1; 7 bases line up with TRBD1. In germline, CDR1 is SEHNR, CDR2 FQNEAQ (reference sequence). The CDR3 is 14 amino acids. The ends lost 5 bases at V and 11 bases at J; junction bases unmatched: 14. CDR3 loop: CASSPRQGWVPAFF. DNA for the CDR3: TGTGCCAGCAGCCCCAGACAGGGATGGGTTCCGGCTTTCTTT.

J is TRBJ2-5 and V is TRBV4-1; no firm D call. CDR3 length equals 15 residues. Germline V lookup: CDR1 MGHRA, CDR2 YSYEKL. V shed 0 bases and J shed 0 bases, with 8 bases lying between them. CDR3 DNA: TGCGCCAGCAGCCAAGATCGAGCCCACCAAGAGACCCAGTACTTC. As protein: CASSQDRAHQETQYF.

The rearrangement uses TRBV4-3 and TRBJ1-1; D is unresolved. V was clipped by 1 base and J by 4 bases, with 13 bases between them. The CDR3 spans 15 residues. The germline V gene has CDR1 LGHNA and CDR2 YSLEER. As DNA, the CDR3 is TGCGCCAGCAGCCAAGGGGAGGGCCTAGGCACTGAAGCTTTCTTT. Its translation: CASSQGEGLGTEAFF.

The gene calls are TRBV13 and TRBJ2-2; TRBD1 aligns across 7 bases. CDR3 length equals 14 residues. The J segment lost 5 bases and the V segment lost 3 bases, leaving 3 bases of the junction unmatched. Germline values: CDR1 PRHDT, CDR2 FYEKMQ (reference sequence). As DNA, the CDR3 is TGTGCCAGCAGCTTGAGGGGGCTGACCGGGGAGCTGTTTTTT. It yields the protein CASSLRGLTGELFF. Supplemented by reference TRBV13 and TRBJ2-2, the full variable domain reads AAGVIQSPRHLIKEKRETATLKCYPIPRHDTVYWYQQGPGQDPQFLISFYEKMQSDKGSIPDRFSAQQFSDYHSELNMSSLELGDSALYFCASSLRGLTGELFFGEGSRLTVL.

The rearrangement joins TRBV5-4 to TRBJ2-5; 7 bases agree with TRBD1. CDR1 SGHNT and CDR2 YYREEE come from the germline V gene (reference sequence). The V segment lost 4 bases and the J segment 3 bases; nucleotides outside the gene matches: 9. This CDR3 has 15 residues. As DNA, the CDR3 is TGTGCCAGCAGCAGGAAATCTGGGACAGAAGAGACCCAGTACTTC. It codes for CASSRKSGTEETQYF.

J is TRBJ2-4 and V is TRBV6-1; weak D call: TRBD1 (5 bases). V lost 2 bases and J 1 base, leaving 21 bases between the germline ends. The germline V gene encodes CDR1 MNHNS and CDR2 SASEGT. This CDR3 spans 19 amino acids. The DNA for the CDR3 is TGTGCCAGCAGTGAATTCCCATTAGGTCAGGGCAATGCCAAAAACATTCAGTACTTC. It codes for CASSEFPLGQGNAKNIQYF.

This clone was detected only once. The V and J genes are TRBV9 and TRBJ2-2; TRBD1 or TRBD2 may be the D gene (5 bases each). V shed 1 base and J shed 0 bases, with 10 bases lying between them. Germline loops: CDR1 SGDLS, CDR2 YYNGEE. The CDR3 is made up of 16 amino acids. CDR3 amino acids: CASSVSGTPNTGELFF. CDR3 in DNA: TGTGCCAGCAGCGTATCGGGGACGCCGAACACCGGGGAGCTGTTTTTT. The full variable domain, its missing parts supplied by reference TRBV9 and TRBJ2-2, is DSGVTQTPKHLITATGQRVTLRCSPRSGDLSVYWYQQSLDQGLQFLIQYYNGEERAKGNILERFSAQQFPDLHSELNLSSLELGDSALYFCASSVSGTPNTGELFFGEGSRLTVL.

The V call is TRBV28, the J call TRBJ2-2; perhaps TRBD1 as D (6 bases). The CDR3 consists of 12 residues. V gave up 6 bases and J gave up 8 bases, with 10 bases separating them. Germline CDR1 MDHEN, CDR2 SYDVKM. This chain's CDR3 is CASRRGLGELFF. CDR3 sequence (DNA): TGTGCCAGCAGGAGGGGGTTGGGGGAGCTGTTTTTT.

This clone appeared a few times. This chain uses TRBV7-9 with TRBJ1-2; no reliable D call. Germline assignment: CDR1 SEHNR and CDR2 FQNEAQ (reference sequence). V dropped 1 base and J dropped 8 bases, with 11 bases sitting between them. This CDR3 is built from 13 residues. CDR3 protein: CASSLDQAGGYTF. DNA for the CDR3: TGTGCCAGCAGCTTAGATCAGGCGGGAGGCTACACCTTC.

Judged by abundance, this clone is large. The chain is built from TRBV30 and TRBJ1-2; 10 nucleotides agree with TRBD1. The V gene's germline CDR1 is GTSNPN and CDR2 SVGIG (reference sequence). The CDR3 sequence is 16 residues long. V shed 1 base and J 6 bases; nucleotides not matched to a gene: 11. CDR3: CAWSATGGRGWDGYTF. CDR3 bases: TGTGCCTGGAGTGCGACAGGGGGCCGTGGTTGGGATGGCTACACCTTC.

V and J are TRBV7-2 and TRBJ2-6; D ambiguous. Germline CDR1 and CDR2: SGHTA and FQGNSA. With 4 bases removed from V and 0 bases from J, the gap between germline ends came to 10 bases. This CDR3 is built from 16 residues. The CDR3 nucleotides read TGTGCCAGCAGCTCCAGTTCATCCTCTGGGGCCAACGTCCTGACTTTC. Encoded protein: CASSSSSSSGANVLTF.

V is TRBV7-2 and J is TRBJ1-3; 7 positions agree with TRBD1. The CDR3 extends over 16 amino acids. J gave up 5 bases and V 2 bases, and 9 bases lay outside the gene matches. In germline, CDR1 is SGHTA, CDR2 FQGNSA. The CDR3 is CASSLRTGRSRNTIYF. For the CDR3, the DNA is TGTGCCAGCAGCTTACGGACAGGCAGAAGTAGAAACACCATATATTTT. Full variable domain (outside the CDR3, taken from reference TRBV7-2 and TRBJ1-3): GAGVSQSPSNKVTEKGKDVELRCDPISGHTALYWYRQSLGQGLEFLIYFQGNSAPDKSGLPSDRFSAERTGGSVSTLTIQRTQQEDSAVYLCASSLRTGRSRNTIYFGEGSWLTVV.

This chain joins TRBV7-9 and TRBJ1-2; TRBD1 aligns across 9 bases. The V segment lost 4 bases and the J segment 6 bases; nucleotides outside the gene matches: 3. The CDR3 contains 13 residues. Germline lookup yields CDR1 SEHNR and CDR2 FQNEAQ (reference sequence). The CDR3 DNA is TGTGCCAGCAGCTATGGGACAGGGAATGGCTACACCTTC. The encoded protein is CASSYGTGNGYTF.

This clone has just one count. V is TRBV4-3 and J is TRBJ2-5; D gene uncertain. This CDR3 is 15 amino acids long. Germline assignment: CDR1 LGHNA and CDR2 YSLEER. Trimming removed 3 bases at V and 0 bases at J, with 11 bases between. The CDR3 loop is CASSHRRAHQETQYF. The CDR3 DNA sequence: TGCGCCAGCAGCCACAGACGGGCCCACCAAGAGACCCAGTACTTC.

This sequence joins TRBV6-6 and TRBJ1-1, with 10 positions matching TRBD1. The V segment lost 6 bases and the J segment 5 bases; nucleotides outside the gene matches: 6. This CDR3 has 14 amino acids. Germline CDR1 reads MNHNY; CDR2 reads SVGAGI (reference sequence). The CDR3 DNA sequence: TGTGCCAGCAGCCCCGGGACAGGGGAAACTGAAGCTTTCTTT. Amino acid sequence: CASSPGTGETEAFF.

The chain has TRBV7-2 and TRBJ2-7; 11 positions match TRBD2. Trimming at V came to 1 base and at J to 5 bases, leaving 10 bases not matched to a gene. This CDR3 contains 17 residues. Germline V lookup: CDR1 SGHTA, CDR2 FQGNSA. The CDR3 protein is CASSLVAASGRRNEQYF. The CDR3 DNA follows: TGTGCCAGCAGCTTAGTAGCGGCTAGCGGGAGGAGGAACGAGCAGTACTTC.

The genes are TRBV30 and TRBJ2-3; no definite D call. The CDR3 is made up of 15 amino acids. V was pared by 0 bases and J by 0 bases, with 10 bases between. The germline V gene encodes CDR1 GTSNPN and CDR2 SVGIG (reference sequence). In nucleotides, the CDR3 is TGTGCCTGGAGTGTGCATTCTATCAGCACAGATACGCAGTATTTT. Amino acid sequence: CAWSVHSISTDTQYF.

The rearrangement joins TRBV11-3 to TRBJ2-5; D is unresolved. CDR3 length: 15 amino acids. V was clipped by 4 bases and J by 3 bases, with 15 bases between them. CDR1 and CDR2 from the germline V gene are SGHNT and YENEEA. The CDR3: CASSSGLGGEETQYF. In DNA, the CDR3 is TGTGCCAGCAGCTCCGGCCTAGGTGGGGAAGAGACCCAGTACTTC.

The J gene is TRBJ2-7, the V gene TRBV11-3; D ambiguous. The CDR3 covers 11 residues. V was clipped by 2 bases and J by 4 bases, with 3 bases between them. CDR1 SGHNT and CDR2 YENEEA come from the germline V gene. In nucleotides, the CDR3 is TGTGCCAGCAGCTTACGGTACGAGCAGTACTTC. Its protein is CASSLRYEQYF.

The gene calls are TRBV9 and TRBJ2-5; 10 bases agree with TRBD2. The germline V gene has CDR1 SGDLS and CDR2 YYNGEE. The CDR3 is 19 residues long. V lost 2 bases, J lost 2 bases, and 15 bases stayed unmatched. CDR3 protein: CASSVTGTSAKGWQETQYF. CDR3 DNA sequence: TGTGCCAGCAGCGTTACCGGGACTAGCGCCAAGGGGTGGCAAGAGACCCAGTACTTC.

The chain has TRBV6-1 and TRBJ1-1; tentative D call: TRBD1 (5 bases). Germline V lookup: CDR1 MNHNS, CDR2 SASEGT. Trimming left V 11 bases short and J 0 bases short, with 13 bases between. The CDR3 extends over 13 amino acids. For the CDR3, the DNA is TGTGCCTCTCAAGGGGTAGTGAACACTGAAGCTTTCTTT. Its protein product is CASQGVVNTEAFF.